The clone carrying this TCR beta chain was counted a few times. Described time point: pre-sensitization, week 0. Treatment given: therapeutic diphenylcyclopropenone sensitization with weekly scalp DPC. The CDR3 is 14 amino acids. Looked up from germline, CDR1 is WNHNN and CDR2 is SYGVQD (reference sequence). With 1 base removed from V and 4 bases from J, the gap between germline ends came to 9 bases. This record comes from a study of human T cells and chemical hapten exposure. Each CDR3 protein gets one entry after TCRdb re-called the RACE reads with MiXCR. The sample shows fewer than 150,000 distinct CDR3 sequences, roughly 13% of them seen only once.

V is TRBV10-1 and J is TRBJ2-3; D may be TRBD1 or TRBD2 (6 bases each). This clonotype originated in a woman in her late teens or twenties with alopecia areata. Some clones in this sample may be carry-over from other donors' samples. The sample consisted of whole blood, taken in connection with sensitization to the hapten diphenylcyclopropenone (DPC). In DNA, the CDR3 is TGCGCCAGCAGTGAGTGGAGGGGGTCAGATACGCAGTATTTT. This gives the protein CASSEWRGSDTQYF.